This entry lists 17 T cell receptor beta chains sequenced from one sample in a study of shared clonotypes between healthy human individuals. Repertoires were generated with immunoSEQ multiplex PCR, while TCRdb's copy carries only in-frame clones and drops some. In the table there are about 120,000 clones, under 70% of which are singletons. The sample taken for sequencing was memory CD8+ T cells sorted from blood. Described subset: CD45RO+ cells pooled with CCR7-negative TemRA cells. These TCRs come from a woman aged 25 to 39 in good health.

The table lists this clone with a count of one. This sequence joins TRBV27 and TRBJ2-3, with 7 positions matching TRBD2. J lost 1 base, V lost 0 bases, and 10 bases had no gene match. The CDR3 is made up of 18 amino acids. The V gene's germline CDR1 is MNHEY and CDR2 SMNVEV (reference sequence). The CDR3 region is CASSLSGGEWGGTDTQYF. The CDR3 DNA is TGTGCCAGCAGTTTATCTGGGGGGGAGTGGGGCGGCACAGATACGCAGTATTTT.

This clone was counted a single time. The chain combines TRBV29-1 with TRBJ2-2; 7 nucleotides line up with TRBD1. This CDR3 has 14 amino acids. V lost 3 bases, J lost 0 bases, and 1 base stayed unmatched. The V gene's germline CDR1 is SQVTM and CDR2 ANQGSEA. The CDR3: CSVEGQTNTGELFF. The CDR3, as DNA: TGCAGCGTTGAGGGACAGACGAACACCGGGGAGCTGTTTTTT.

V and J are TRBV6-5 and TRBJ2-5, with D uncertain. Between the trimmed V and J ends, which lost 6 bases and 3 bases, there was a span of 14 bases. CDR3 length equals 14 residues. From germline, CDR1 is MNHEY and CDR2 SVGAGI. DNA of the CDR3: TGTGCCAGCAGCCCGTCATGGGGTAAAGAGACCCAGTACTTC. Protein product: CASSPSWGKETQYF.

The V and J genes are TRBV5-1 and TRBJ2-5, with a weak D call TRBD2 (5 bases). Trimming took off 4 bases at V and 5 bases at J, with 27 bases between the two ends. CDR1 and CDR2 from the germline V gene are SGHRS and YFSETQ. The CDR3 spans 18 residues. CDR3 sequence reads: CASSPRTSNGRARETQYF. CDR3 nucleotides: TGCGCCAGCAGCCCTCGTACTAGTAATGGGCGTGCAAGGGAGACCCAGTACTTC.

The V gene is TRBV28, the J gene TRBJ2-7, with 9 bases lining up with TRBD1. In germline, CDR1 is MDHEN, CDR2 SYDVKM. Trimming cost V 0 bases and J 0 bases; bases outside gene matches: 15. The CDR3 totals 20 residues. The DNA for the CDR3 is TGTGCCAGCAGTTTATGGACGGGACAGGGCCGGGGTACGAGCTCCTACGAGCAGTACTTC. It yields the protein CASSLWTGQGRGTSSYEQYF.

This clone was detected only once. The gene calls are TRBV4-1 and TRBJ1-2; D is perhaps TRBD1 (5 bases). The germline CDR1 and CDR2 sequences are MGHRA and YSYEKL. V was clipped by 1 base and J by 4 bases, with 10 bases between them. The CDR3 spans 14 residues. Written as DNA, the CDR3 is TGCGCCAGCAGCCAAGTGACAGAACTCTATGGCTACACCTTC. Protein product: CASSQVTELYGYTF.

The chain carries TRBV6-5 and TRBJ2-6; no clear D gene. Germline V gives CDR1 MNHEY, CDR2 SVGAGI. The CDR3 is made up of 14 amino acids. V was cut by 5 bases and J by 4 bases, with 9 bases left in between. CDR3 nucleotide sequence: TGTGCCAGCAGTCTTTTTGTAGGGGCCAACGTCCTGACTTTC. It specifies CASSLFVGANVLTF.

This clone was detected only a few times. The gene calls are TRBV4-1 and TRBJ1-5, with a weak D call TRBD1 (5 bases). Trimming stripped 5 bases from V and 3 bases from J, with 17 bases between. CDR3 length equals 16 residues. CDR1 and CDR2 (germline): MGHRA, YSYEKL. This chain's CDR3 is CASSKRRGADNQPQHF. CDR3 bases: TGCGCCAGCAGCAAAAGACGGGGCGCCGACAATCAGCCCCAGCATTTT.

V is TRBV10-3 and J is TRBJ1-2; 11 positions match TRBD1. From germline, CDR1 is ENHRY and CDR2 SYGVKD. CDR3 length: 16 residues. The V and J ends lost 6 bases and 2 bases, in that order; junction bases with no gene match: 8. The CDR3 loop reads CAISGGTGGKNYGYTF. The CDR3, as DNA: TGTGCCATCAGCGGCGGGACAGGGGGAAAAAACTATGGCTACACCTTC.

The CDR3 protein is CATEGYGGEQYF. CDR3 nucleotides: TGTGCCACCGAGGGGTATGGGGGCGAGCAGTACTTC. The V and J genes are TRBV6-6 and TRBJ2-7, with D possibly called TRBD1 or TRBD2 (5 bases each). Between the trimmed V and J ends, which lost 10 bases and 6 bases, there was a span of 16 bases. Germline CDR1 is MNHNY and CDR2 is SVGAGI (reference sequence). This CDR3 spans 12 amino acids.

V gene TRBV6-1 combines with J gene TRBJ2-7, with 10 nucleotides matching TRBD2. Germline assignment: CDR1 MNHNS and CDR2 SASEGT. This CDR3 contains 16 residues. Germline trimming cut 4 bases from V and 2 bases from J; bases unmatched to any gene: 8. CDR3 residues: CASSARAGGVAYEQYF. The CDR3 coding sequence is TGTGCCAGCAGTGCCCGAGCGGGAGGGGTGGCCTACGAGCAGTACTTC.

J is TRBJ2-5 and V is TRBV6-5, with 10 bases fitting TRBD2. V lost 2 bases, J lost 7 bases, and 10 bases stayed unmatched. CDR1 is MNHEY and CDR2 is SVGAGI in the germline V gene. This CDR3 comprises 16 residues. The CDR3 is CASSYQREGPGGTQYF. The CDR3 DNA follows: TGTGCCAGCAGTTACCAGCGGGAGGGCCCGGGTGGGACCCAGTACTTC.

This clone has just a few counts. The rearrangement joins TRBV5-6 to TRBJ2-5, with D possibly being TRBD2 (6 bases). The CDR3 totals 18 residues. Germline lookup yields CDR1 SGHDT and CDR2 YYEEEE. Between the trimmed V and J ends, which lost 1 base and 4 bases, there was a span of 23 bases. CDR3: CASSLWVAEPSGAETQYF. The CDR3 bases are TGTGCCAGCAGCTTGTGGGTAGCGGAGCCCTCTGGGGCAGAGACCCAGTACTTC.

This clone was seen a few times. This CDR3 is CASSLDSSYEQYF. DNA of the CDR3: TGTGCCAGCAGTCTCGACAGCTCCTACGAGCAGTACTTC. The J gene is TRBJ2-7, the V gene TRBV2; D might be TRBD1 (5 bases). This CDR3 comprises 13 residues. Deletions cut 5 bases from V and 0 bases from J, with 8 bases between. CDR1 and CDR2 (germline): SNHLY, FYNNEI.

The chain joins TRBV6-6 to TRBJ2-7; D possibly corresponds to TRBD1 (6 bases). Germline lookup yields CDR1 MNHNY and CDR2 SVGAGI (reference sequence). The CDR3 has 12 residues. Trimming pared 6 bases from V and 3 bases from J, leaving 9 bases between. CDR3 residues: CASRMDSYEQYF. CDR3 nucleotide sequence: TGTGCCAGCAGAATGGACAGCTACGAGCAGTACTTC.

The CDR3 reads CATRDREGGTEAFF. CDR3 DNA sequence: TGTGCCACCCGGGACAGGGAGGGAGGCACTGAAGCTTTCTTT. The chain links TRBV6-4 to TRBJ1-1; 9 bases are shared with TRBD1. The V gene end was trimmed by 10 bases and the J gene end by 4 bases; junction bases not matched to a gene: 10. Germline V gene sequence: CDR1 MRHNA, CDR2 SNTAGT. This CDR3 has 14 amino acids.

This rearrangement joins TRBV7-6 to TRBJ2-7; tentative D call: TRBD2 (5 bases). The CDR3 spans 15 residues. The V end lost 4 bases, the J end lost 5 bases, and 18 bases lay between the germline ends. Germline V lookup: CDR1 SGHVS, CDR2 FNYEAQ. The CDR3 nucleotides are TGTGCCAGCAGCTCCGACGGGGTGCTGGGTAACGAGCAGTACTTC. Protein product: CASSSDGVLGNEQYF.